These 14 T cell receptor beta chains share one sample of origin, sequenced in a study of OX40 agonist ivuxolimab in advanced cancers. Using immunoSEQ multiplex PCR, the repertoire was profiled, and TCRdb retains in-frame clones only, with some absent. The data contain tens of thousands of clones, roughly nine tenths of them singletons. The sample here was CD4+ or CD8+ T cells sorted from blood, taken in a trial of the OX40 agonist ivuxolimab. All receptors come from an adult with an advanced solid tumor such as melanoma, head and neck, liver or kidney cancer.

In the case of this clone: Different DNA sequences within this sample yield the same CDR3. The rearrangement uses TRBV7-3 and TRBJ1-1; D is unclear. The CDR3 sequence is 13 residues long. Germline V gene sequence: CDR1 SGHTA, CDR2 FQGTGA. V was clipped by 2 bases and J by 1 base, with 5 bases between them. The CDR3 sequence is CASSLSGNTEAFF. DNA of the CDR3: TGTGCCAGCAGCTTATCAGGGAACACTGAAGCTTTCTTT.

The rearrangement joins TRBV11-2 to TRBJ1-1; TRBD1 is a possible D gene (5 bases). Trimming shortened V by 6 bases and J by 5 bases, and 10 bases separated the two germline ends. This CDR3 is 12 amino acids long. Germline V lookup: CDR1 SGHAT, CDR2 FQNNGV. The CDR3 is CASSGAGTEAFF. The CDR3 nucleotides are TGTGCCAGCAGTGGGGCCGGAACTGAAGCTTTCTTT. The full variable domain, its missing parts supplied by reference TRBV11-2 and TRBJ1-1, is EAGVAQSPRYKIIEKRQSVAFWCNPISGHATLYWYQQILGQGPKLLIQFQNNGVVDDSQLPKDRFSAERLKGVDSTLKIQPAKLEDSAVYLCASSGAGTEAFFGQGTRLTVV.

This clone occurred a few times. The V call is TRBV28, the J call TRBJ1-2; 9 bases fit TRBD1. Germline CDR1 is MDHEN and CDR2 is SYDVKM. This CDR3 region has 13 residues. V lost 8 bases and J lost 10; bases outside the gene matches: 11. The CDR3 loop reads CASLSGDRANYTF. DNA of the CDR3: TGTGCCAGCCTTAGTGGGGACAGGGCGAACTACACCTTC.

This chain connects TRBV7-9 to TRBJ2-5; D possibly uses TRBD1 or TRBD2 (5 bases each). The V gene lost 1 base and the J gene lost 9 bases, with 9 bases spanning the gap. This CDR3 has 12 amino acids. Germline CDR1 is SEHNR and CDR2 is FQNEAQ (reference sequence). The CDR3 loop reads CASSLGDGPQYF. In nucleotides, the CDR3 is TGTGCCAGCAGCTTAGGGGACGGTCCCCAGTACTTC.

CDR3 sequence (DNA): TGTGCCAGCAGCCAAGGCCCCGCGGGCAATGGCTACACCTTC. Translated: CASSQGPAGNGYTF. The chain combines TRBV14 with TRBJ1-2; no firm D call. The germline V gene encodes CDR1 SGHDN and CDR2 FVKESK. The germline V and J ends were trimmed by 1 base and 6 bases, with 12 bases remaining between them. This CDR3 has 14 amino acids. The whole variable domain, filled in from reference TRBV14 and TRBJ1-2, reads EAGVTQFPSHSVIEKGQTVTLRCDPISGHDNLYWYRRVMGKEIKFLLHFVKESKQDESGMPNNRFLAERTGGTYSTLKVQPAELEDSGVYFCASSQGPAGNGYTFGSGTRLTVV.

V is TRBV5-5 and J is TRBJ2-5; either TRBD1 or TRBD2 may supply D (5 bases each). The germline CDR1 and CDR2 sequences are SGHKS and YYEKEE (reference sequence). The CDR3 contains 13 residues. Between the trimmed V and J ends, which lost 5 bases and 5 bases, there was a span of 13 bases. CDR3 residues: CASSTRDGETQYF. The CDR3 bases are TGTGCCAGCAGTACAAGGGACGGGGAGACCCAGTACTTC. Using reference TRBV5-5 and TRBJ2-5 for the parts outside the CDR3, the full variable domain is DAGVTQSPTHLIKTRGQQVTLRCSPISGHKSVSWYQQVLGQGPQFIFQYYEKEERGRGNFPDRFSARQFPNYSSELNVNALLLGDSALYLCASSTRDGETQYFGPGTRLLVL.

V usage is TRBV11-2 and J usage is TRBJ2-7; D remains unclear. The V end lost 1 base, the J end lost 0 bases, and 10 bases lay between the germline ends. The CDR3 has 15 residues. The germline V gene has CDR1 SGHAT and CDR2 FQNNGV. The CDR3 coding sequence is TGTGCCAGCAGCTTAGGGGCAGCTCACTCCTACGAGCAGTACTTC. Translating it yields CASSLGAAHSYEQYF. The full variable domain, in which reference TRBV11-2 and TRBJ2-7 provide the parts outside the CDR3, is EAGVAQSPRYKIIEKRQSVAFWCNPISGHATLYWYQQILGQGPKLLIQFQNNGVVDDSQLPKDRFSAERLKGVDSTLKIQPAKLEDSAVYLCASSLGAAHSYEQYFGPGTRLTVT.

This clone was seen just once. V usage is TRBV6-6 and J usage is TRBJ2-7; 9 nucleotides agree with TRBD1. The germline V gene has CDR1 MNHNY and CDR2 SVGAGI (reference sequence). V was pared by 6 bases and J by 2 bases, with 8 bases of the junction left unmatched. The CDR3 runs to 15 residues. CDR3 sequence: CASSSTGGIAYEQYF. CDR3 nucleotides: TGTGCCAGCAGCTCGACAGGGGGTATCGCCTACGAGCAGTACTTC.

V gene TRBV7-3 combines with J gene TRBJ2-3; 7 nucleotides match TRBD2. CDR1 is SGHTA and CDR2 is FQGTGA in the germline V gene. The CDR3 has 15 amino acids. V trimming: 5 bases; J trimming: 3 bases; junction bases outside the gene matches: 8. The CDR3 region is CASSVGPAGTDTQYF. CDR3 coding DNA: TGTGCCAGCAGCGTTGGTCCAGCGGGGACAGATACGCAGTATTTT.

The chain uses TRBV7-3 and TRBJ1-2; 7 bases are shared with TRBD1. The V segment lost 5 bases and the J segment 4 bases; nucleotides outside the gene matches: 10. This CDR3 has 15 amino acids. Germline V gives CDR1 SGHTA, CDR2 FQGTGA. This chain's CDR3 is CASSVQRGGSYGYTF. Written as DNA, the CDR3 is TGTGCCAGCAGCGTACAAAGAGGGGGCTCCTATGGCTACACCTTC.

This sequence joins TRBV11-2 and TRBJ2-1; 9 bases are shared with TRBD1. Germline assignment: CDR1 SGHAT and CDR2 FQNNGV. J lost 9 bases, V lost 6 bases, and 12 bases had no gene match. The CDR3 is 15 residues long. In DNA, the CDR3 is TGTGCCAGCAGTCAACAGGTTACAGGGGGCAGTGAGCAGTTCTTC. Protein: CASSQQVTGGSEQFF.

The chain uses TRBV27 and TRBJ2-3; D is possibly TRBD2 (5 bases). The V gene lost 3 bases and the J gene lost 4 bases, with 11 bases spanning the gap. The CDR3 spans 14 residues. Germline CDR1 MNHEY, CDR2 SMNVEV (reference sequence). The CDR3 sequence is CASSFRGRADTQYF. The CDR3 coding sequence is TGTGCCAGCAGTTTCCGGGGTAGGGCAGATACGCAGTATTTT.

The V call is TRBV19, the J call TRBJ2-1; no definite D call. This CDR3 contains 18 residues. Germline values: CDR1 LNHDA, CDR2 SQIVND (reference sequence). The V end was cut by 3 bases, the J end by 5 bases, with 23 bases between. The DNA for the CDR3 is TGTGCCAGTAGTATTCGCCCTCGGTCTCTCGGGCTGGACAATGAGCAGTTCTTC. It codes for CASSIRPRSLGLDNEQFF.

This clone was observed a handful of times. The chain carries TRBV9 and TRBJ2-2; maybe TRBD2 (5 bases). The CDR3 consists of 15 residues. Germline-derived CDR1 and CDR2 are SGDLS and YYNGEE. V was clipped by 0 bases and J by 7 bases, with 13 bases between them. This CDR3 reads CASSVAGLAGGELFF. The CDR3 DNA follows: TGTGCCAGCAGCGTAGCTGGCCTAGCTGGCGGGGAGCTGTTTTTT.